These T cell receptor beta chains were read from a single sample in a study of cytomegalovirus exposure and HLA in healthy donors. Some clones are missing from TCRdb's copy, which holds only in-frame ones; the method was immunoSEQ multiplex PCR. This table holds some 100,000 clones, over 60% found once. The sequencing input was PBMCs. The source of these receptors is a male donor in good health and CMV-seropositive. CDR3s include the opening cysteine and the closing phenylalanine or tryptophan. The order of the fields is CDR3 protein, CDR3 DNA, clone size, V gene, J gene, D gene. D genes are given only for firm matches. Expanded clones get a size class; other rows say once, few or many, or leave the size out.

CDR3aa: CASSLSGSTDTQYF
CDR3nt: TGCGCCAGCAGCCTTAGCGGGAGCACAGATACGCAGTATTTT
abundance: few
v_gene: TRBV5-1
j_gene: TRBJ2-3
d_gene: TRBD2

CDR3aa: CASSRGSNQPQHF
CDR3nt: TGTGCCAGTTCACGGGGGAGCAATCAGCCCCAGCATTTT
abundance: few
v_gene: TRBV21-1
j_gene: TRBJ1-5
d_gene: -

CDR3aa: CASSSMTPNQETQYF
CDR3nt: TGTGCCAGCAGCTCGATGACACCCAACCAGGAGACCCAGTACTTC
abundance: -
v_gene: TRBV7-2
j_gene: TRBJ2-5
d_gene: -

CDR3aa: CASKSGGAGTGELFF
CDR3nt: TGTGCCAGCAAATCAGGGGGCGCAGGAACCGGGGAGCTGTTTTTT
abundance: -
v_gene: TRBV6-5
j_gene: TRBJ2-2
d_gene: TRBD1

CDR3aa: CASGRGQGRTEAFF
CDR3nt: TGTGCTAGTGGCCGCGGACAGGGTCGGACTGAAGCTTTCTTT
abundance: -
v_gene: TRBV12-5
j_gene: TRBJ1-1
d_gene: TRBD1

CDR3aa: CASSTRQGRWDGQPQHF
CDR3nt: TGTGCCAGTAGTACCAGACAGGGACGCTGGGACGGTCAGCCCCAGCATTTT
abundance: -
v_gene: TRBV19
j_gene: TRBJ1-5
d_gene: TRBD1

CDR3aa: CASSIAGALSYEQYF
CDR3nt: TGTGCCAGTAGTATTGCAGGGGCCCTTTCCTACGAGCAGTACTTC
abundance: -
v_gene: TRBV19
j_gene: TRBJ2-7
d_gene: -

CDR3aa: CASSLGLAATEAFF
CDR3nt: TGTGCCAGCAGTTTAGGGTTGGCGGCGACTGAAGCTTTCTTT
abundance: -
v_gene: TRBV27
j_gene: TRBJ1-1
d_gene: -

CDR3aa: CATSRQGSSYNEQFF
CDR3nt: TGTGCCACCAGCAGACAGGGGAGCTCCTACAATGAGCAGTTCTTC
abundance: -
v_gene: TRBV15
j_gene: TRBJ2-1
d_gene: -

CDR3aa: CASTGDREGYTF
CDR3nt: TGTGCCAGCACCGGGGACAGGGAGGGCTACACCTTC
abundance: few
v_gene: TRBV2
j_gene: TRBJ1-2
d_gene: TRBD1

CDR3aa: CASSPPVGRTEAFF
CDR3nt: TGCGCCAGCAGCCCACCTGTGGGGAGGACTGAAGCTTTCTTT
abundance: -
v_gene: TRBV4-1
j_gene: TRBJ1-1
d_gene: -

CDR3aa: CATSRDGGYGYTF
CDR3nt: TGTGCCACCAGCAGAGATGGGGGGTATGGCTACACCTTC
abundance: once
v_gene: TRBV15
j_gene: TRBJ1-2
d_gene: -

CDR3aa: CASTLGGVYGYTF
CDR3nt: TGTGCCAGCACCCTGGGGGGGGTCTATGGCTACACCTTC
abundance: few
v_gene: TRBV6-5
j_gene: TRBJ1-2
d_gene: -

CDR3aa: CASSSDGTGYNSPLHF
CDR3nt: TGTGCCAGCAGTTCCGACGGGACAGGGTATAATTCACCCCTCCACTTT
abundance: -
v_gene: TRBV6-5
j_gene: TRBJ1-6
d_gene: TRBD1

CDR3aa: CASSAGEWDTEAFF
CDR3nt: TGTGCTAGCAGCGCGGGAGAATGGGACACTGAAGCTTTCTTT
abundance: once
v_gene: TRBV7-7
j_gene: TRBJ1-1
d_gene: -

CDR3aa: CASSQTGGYEQYF
CDR3nt: TGTGCCAGCAGCCAGACAGGGGGCTACGAGCAGTACTTC
abundance: -
v_gene: TRBV6-1
j_gene: TRBJ2-7
d_gene: TRBD1

CDR3aa: CASSRGGETIYGYTF
CDR3nt: TGTGCCAGCAGCCGGGGAGGTGAGACAATCTATGGCTACACCTTC
abundance: few
v_gene: TRBV4-2
j_gene: TRBJ1-2
d_gene: -

CDR3aa: CASSVRTGPLNYGYTF
CDR3nt: TGTGCCAGCAGCGTTAGGACAGGTCCCCTTAACTATGGCTACACCTTC
abundance: -
v_gene: TRBV7-8
j_gene: TRBJ1-2
d_gene: TRBD1

CDR3aa: CASSPSVVAGGQDTQYF
CDR3nt: TGCGCCAGCAGCCCCTCCGTAGTAGCGGGGGGGCAAGATACGCAGTATTTT
abundance: -
v_gene: TRBV4-3
j_gene: TRBJ2-3
d_gene: TRBD2

CDR3aa: CASSLDGGSNTEAFF
CDR3nt: TGCGCCAGCAGCTTGGACGGGGGATCGAACACTGAAGCTTTCTTT
abundance: -
v_gene: TRBV5-1
j_gene: TRBJ1-1
d_gene: -

CDR3aa: CASSQAGAIRGNEQFF
CDR3nt: TGTGCCAGCAGCCAAGCCGGGGCAATCAGGGGGAATGAGCAGTTCTTC
abundance: -
v_gene: TRBV14
j_gene: TRBJ2-1
d_gene: TRBD1

CDR3aa: CASSGTSGGYNEQFF
CDR3nt: TGTGCCAGCAGTGGGACTAGCGGGGGATACAATGAGCAGTTCTTC
abundance: few
v_gene: TRBV6-4
j_gene: TRBJ2-1
d_gene: TRBD2

CDR3aa: CASTSDRSVYTF
CDR3nt: TGTGCCAGCACCTCGGACAGGTCGGTCTACACCTTC
abundance: once
v_gene: TRBV7-2
j_gene: TRBJ1-2
d_gene: TRBD1

CDR3aa: CASSSSSEQYF
CDR3nt: TGTGCCAGCAGCTCCTCTAGCGAGCAGTACTTC
abundance: -
v_gene: TRBV7-2
j_gene: TRBJ2-7
d_gene: -

CDR3aa: CASSSRQATHYGYTF
CDR3nt: TGTGCCAGCAGCTCCCGACAGGCAACCCACTATGGCTACACCTTC
abundance: -
v_gene: TRBV5-6
j_gene: TRBJ1-2
d_gene: -

CDR3aa: CASSLEQGAYEQYF
CDR3nt: TGTGCCAGCAGCTTGGAACAGGGGGCCTACGAGCAGTACTTC
abundance: -
v_gene: TRBV5-4
j_gene: TRBJ2-7
d_gene: TRBD1

CDR3aa: CASSLGTGRETQYF
CDR3nt: TGCGCCAGCAGCTTGGGGACAGGCCGAGAGACCCAGTACTTC
abundance: -
v_gene: TRBV5-1
j_gene: TRBJ2-5
d_gene: TRBD1

CDR3aa: CASSPLRASGGDEQYF
CDR3nt: TGTGCCAGCAGCCCCCTGAGGGCTAGCGGGGGAGACGAGCAGTACTTC
abundance: -
v_gene: TRBV7-8
j_gene: TRBJ2-7
d_gene: TRBD2

CDR3aa: CASSPGTGTNNEQFF
CDR3nt: TGCGCCAGCAGCCCGGGGACAGGGACGAACAATGAGCAGTTCTTC
abundance: few
v_gene: TRBV4-3
j_gene: TRBJ2-1
d_gene: TRBD1

CDR3aa: CSARQTGGETQYF
CDR3nt: TGCAGCGCCCGACAGACCGGTGGAGAGACCCAGTACTTC
abundance: -
v_gene: TRBV29-1
j_gene: TRBJ2-5
d_gene: -

CDR3aa: CASSSEAHTEAFF
CDR3nt: TGTGCCAGCAGCTCGGAGGCCCACACTGAAGCTTTCTTT
abundance: -
v_gene: TRBV6-5
j_gene: TRBJ1-1
d_gene: -

CDR3aa: CASSLGAGLYGYTF
CDR3nt: TGTGCCAGCAGCTTAGGAGCAGGACTCTATGGCTACACCTTC
abundance: -
v_gene: TRBV7-9
j_gene: TRBJ1-2
d_gene: -

CDR3aa: CASSVSYEQYF
CDR3nt: TGTGCCAGCAGCGTCTCCTACGAGCAGTACTTC
abundance: -
v_gene: TRBV2
j_gene: TRBJ2-7
d_gene: -

CDR3aa: CASSIKGPRMEGYTF
CDR3nt: TGTGCCAGTAGTATAAAGGGGCCCCGCATGGAAGGCTACACCTTC
abundance: -
v_gene: TRBV19
j_gene: TRBJ1-2
d_gene: -

CDR3aa: CASSGHSLEQYF
CDR3nt: TGTGCCAGCAGTGGACATTCCTTGGAGCAGTACTTC
abundance: -
v_gene: TRBV2
j_gene: TRBJ2-7
d_gene: -

CDR3aa: CASSQAGQSYEQYF
CDR3nt: TGCGCCAGCAGCCAAGCGGGACAGTCGTACGAGCAGTACTTC
abundance: once
v_gene: TRBV4-1
j_gene: TRBJ2-7
d_gene: TRBD1

CDR3aa: CASSEWLGQRNYGYTF
CDR3nt: TGTGCCAGCAGTGAATGGCTCGGACAGCGAAACTATGGCTACACCTTC
abundance: -
v_gene: TRBV6-1
j_gene: TRBJ1-2
d_gene: -

CDR3aa: CASSPPDGMNTEAFF
CDR3nt: TGTGCCAGCAGCCCCCCCGACGGGATGAACACTGAAGCTTTCTTT
abundance: -
v_gene: TRBV9
j_gene: TRBJ1-1
d_gene: -

CDR3aa: CASSQGRIGASNQPQHF
CDR3nt: TGCGCCAGCAGCCAAGGCCGGATTGGAGCTAGCAATCAGCCCCAGCATTTT
abundance: -
v_gene: TRBV4-1
j_gene: TRBJ1-5
d_gene: -

CDR3aa: CASSTQGSGANVLTF
CDR3nt: TGTGCCAGCTCAACCCAGGGCTCTGGGGCCAACGTCCTGACTTTC
abundance: -
v_gene: TRBV18
j_gene: TRBJ2-6
d_gene: -

CDR3aa: CAWTILPGSGASYEQYF
CDR3nt: TGTGCCTGGACTATTTTACCTGGGTCAGGCGCCTCCTACGAGCAGTACTTC
abundance: once
v_gene: TRBV30
j_gene: TRBJ2-7
d_gene: -

CDR3aa: CASSPQGATEAFF
CDR3nt: TGTGCCAGCTCACCACAGGGGGCGACTGAAGCTTTCTTT
abundance: -
v_gene: TRBV18
j_gene: TRBJ1-1
d_gene: TRBD1

CDR3aa: CASSPGLAGNNEQFF
CDR3nt: TGTGCCAGCAGCCCGGGACTAGCGGGGAACAATGAGCAGTTCTTC
abundance: few
v_gene: TRBV7-2
j_gene: TRBJ2-1
d_gene: TRBD2

CDR3aa: CASSLAGGMNTEAFF
CDR3nt: TGCGCCAGCAGCTTGGCGGGGGGAATGAACACTGAAGCTTTCTTT
abundance: few
v_gene: TRBV5-1
j_gene: TRBJ1-1
d_gene: -

CDR3aa: CASSPTGGPQPQHF
CDR3nt: TGCGCCAGCAGCCCTACAGGGGGCCCTCAGCCCCAGCATTTT
abundance: -
v_gene: TRBV5-1
j_gene: TRBJ1-5
d_gene: TRBD1

CDR3aa: CASSVGQNSYNEQFF
CDR3nt: TGTGCCAGCAGCGTTGGACAAAACTCCTACAATGAGCAGTTCTTC
abundance: -
v_gene: TRBV7-2
j_gene: TRBJ2-1
d_gene: -

CDR3aa: CASSLARRDGYTF
CDR3nt: TGTGCCAGCAGCTTGGCAAGGCGGGATGGCTACACCTTC
abundance: -
v_gene: TRBV5-5
j_gene: TRBJ1-2
d_gene: -

CDR3aa: CASSEAQGTEAFF
CDR3nt: TGTGCCAGCAGTGAAGCGCAGGGGACTGAAGCTTTCTTT
abundance: -
v_gene: TRBV6-1
j_gene: TRBJ1-1
d_gene: -

CDR3aa: CASSLVPGQGLNTRLGEQYF
CDR3nt: TGCGCCAGCAGCTTGGTACCGGGACAGGGGCTGAATACCCGATTAGGGGAGCAGTACTTC
abundance: -
v_gene: TRBV5-1
j_gene: TRBJ2-7
d_gene: TRBD1